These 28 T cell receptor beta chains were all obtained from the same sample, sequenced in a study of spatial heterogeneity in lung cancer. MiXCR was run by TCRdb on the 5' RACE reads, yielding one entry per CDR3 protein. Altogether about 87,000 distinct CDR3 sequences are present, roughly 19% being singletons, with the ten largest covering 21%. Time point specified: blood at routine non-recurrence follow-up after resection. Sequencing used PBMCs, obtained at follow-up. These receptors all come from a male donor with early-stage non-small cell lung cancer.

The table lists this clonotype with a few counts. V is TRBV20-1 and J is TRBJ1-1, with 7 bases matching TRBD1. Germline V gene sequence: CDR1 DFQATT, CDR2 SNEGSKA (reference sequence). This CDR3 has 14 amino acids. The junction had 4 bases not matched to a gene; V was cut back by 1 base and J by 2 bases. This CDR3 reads CSARGHRGNTEAFF. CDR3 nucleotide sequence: TGCAGTGCTAGAGGTCACAGGGGTAACACTGAAGCTTTCTTT.

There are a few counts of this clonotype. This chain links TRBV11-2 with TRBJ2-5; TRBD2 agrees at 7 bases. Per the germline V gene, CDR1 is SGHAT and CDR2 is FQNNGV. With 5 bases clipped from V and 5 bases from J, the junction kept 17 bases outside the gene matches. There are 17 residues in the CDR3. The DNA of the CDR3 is TGTGCCAGCAGCAGCGCCCTAGCGGTAAAGAGACCTGAGACCCAGTACTTC. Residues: CASSSALAVKRPETQYF.

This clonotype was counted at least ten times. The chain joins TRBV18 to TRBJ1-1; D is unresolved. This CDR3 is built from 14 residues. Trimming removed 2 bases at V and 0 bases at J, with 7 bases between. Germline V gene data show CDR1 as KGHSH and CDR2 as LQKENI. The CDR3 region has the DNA TGTGCCAGCTCACCAAACAGTATGAACACTGAAGCTTTCTTT. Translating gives CASSPNSMNTEAFF.

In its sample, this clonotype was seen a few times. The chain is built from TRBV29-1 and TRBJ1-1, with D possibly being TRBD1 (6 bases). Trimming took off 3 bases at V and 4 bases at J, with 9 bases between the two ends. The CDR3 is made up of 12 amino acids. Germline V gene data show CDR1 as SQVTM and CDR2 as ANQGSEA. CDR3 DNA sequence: TGCAGCGTTGACAGGGGTAGCACTGAAGCTTTCTTT. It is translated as CSVDRGSTEAFF.

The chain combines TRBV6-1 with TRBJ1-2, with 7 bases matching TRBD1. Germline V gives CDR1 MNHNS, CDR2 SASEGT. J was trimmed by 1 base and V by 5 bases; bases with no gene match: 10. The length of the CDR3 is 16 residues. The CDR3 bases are TGTGCCAGCAGTCCGGAGGGGGACAGACTTAACTATGGCTACACCTTC. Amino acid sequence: CASSPEGDRLNYGYTF.

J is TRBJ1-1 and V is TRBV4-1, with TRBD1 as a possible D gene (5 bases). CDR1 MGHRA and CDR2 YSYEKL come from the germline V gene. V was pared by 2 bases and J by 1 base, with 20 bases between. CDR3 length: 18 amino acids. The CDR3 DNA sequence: TGCGCCAGCAGCCAAACGGCAGGGATCGGAAACAGGAACACTGAAGCTTTCTTT. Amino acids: CASSQTAGIGNRNTEAFF.

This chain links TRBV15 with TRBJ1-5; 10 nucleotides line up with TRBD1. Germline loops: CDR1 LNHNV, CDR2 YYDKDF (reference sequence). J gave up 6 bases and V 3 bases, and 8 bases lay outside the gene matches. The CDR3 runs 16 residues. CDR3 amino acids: CATSSSGDRGRQPQHF. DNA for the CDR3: TGTGCCACCAGCAGTTCCGGGGACAGGGGACGTCAGCCCCAGCATTTT. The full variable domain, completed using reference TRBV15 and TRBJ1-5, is DAMVIQNPRYQVTQFGKPVTLSCSQTLNHNVMYWYQQKSSQAPKLLFHYYDKDFNNEADTPDNFQSRRPNTSFCFLDIRSPGLGDTAMYLCATSSSGDRGRQPQHFGDGTRLSIL.

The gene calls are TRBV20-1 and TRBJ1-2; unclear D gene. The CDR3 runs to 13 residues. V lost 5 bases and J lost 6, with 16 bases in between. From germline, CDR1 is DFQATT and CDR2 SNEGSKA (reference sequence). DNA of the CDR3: TGCAGTGCTTCCCGTCAGGAGGGAGATGGCTACACCTTC. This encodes CSASRQEGDGYTF.

As DNA, the CDR3 is TGCAGTGCTAGAGTGAGCTCTGGGGCCAACGTCCTGACTTTC. Protein: CSARVSSGANVLTF. The rearrangement uses TRBV20-1 and TRBJ2-6; unclear D gene. Germline values: CDR1 DFQATT, CDR2 SNEGSKA (reference sequence). The ends were cut back, 1 base at V and 0 bases at J, with 4 bases in the middle. The CDR3 loop spans 14 amino acids.

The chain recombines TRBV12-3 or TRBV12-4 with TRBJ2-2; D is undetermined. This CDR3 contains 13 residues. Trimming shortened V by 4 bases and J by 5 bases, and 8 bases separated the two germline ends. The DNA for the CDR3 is TGTGCCAGCAGTTCTTGGAAGACCGGGGAGCTGTTTTTT. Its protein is CASSSWKTGELFF.

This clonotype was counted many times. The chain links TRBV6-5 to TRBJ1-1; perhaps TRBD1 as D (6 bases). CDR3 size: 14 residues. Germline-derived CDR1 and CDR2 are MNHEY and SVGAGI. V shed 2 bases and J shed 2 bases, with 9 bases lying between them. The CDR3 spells CASSYAGANTEAFF. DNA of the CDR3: TGTGCCAGCAGTTACGCAGGGGCAAACACTGAAGCTTTCTTT.

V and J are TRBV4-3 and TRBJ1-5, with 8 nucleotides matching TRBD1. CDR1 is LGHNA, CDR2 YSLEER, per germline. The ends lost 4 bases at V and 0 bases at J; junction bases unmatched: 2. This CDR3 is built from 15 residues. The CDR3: CASSPGQDSNQPQHF. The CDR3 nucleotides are TGCGCCAGCAGCCCGGGACAGGATAGCAATCAGCCCCAGCATTTT.

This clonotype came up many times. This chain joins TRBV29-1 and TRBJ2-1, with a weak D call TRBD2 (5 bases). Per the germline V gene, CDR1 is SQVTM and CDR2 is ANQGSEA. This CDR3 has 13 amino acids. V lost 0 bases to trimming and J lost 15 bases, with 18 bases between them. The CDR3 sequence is CSVEEEASRRPFF. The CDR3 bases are TGCAGCGTTGAAGAAGAGGCCTCCCGGAGGCCGTTCTTC.

The chain's CDR3 is CASSQEVLSGEAFF. For the CDR3, the DNA is TGTGCCAGCAGCCAAGAAGTGTTATCAGGGGAAGCTTTCTTT. The chain carries TRBV14 and TRBJ1-1; TRBD1 might be the D (5 bases). The germline V and J ends were trimmed by 0 bases and 8 bases, with 13 bases remaining between them. This CDR3 region has 14 residues. CDR1 and CDR2 (germline): SGHDN, FVKESK.

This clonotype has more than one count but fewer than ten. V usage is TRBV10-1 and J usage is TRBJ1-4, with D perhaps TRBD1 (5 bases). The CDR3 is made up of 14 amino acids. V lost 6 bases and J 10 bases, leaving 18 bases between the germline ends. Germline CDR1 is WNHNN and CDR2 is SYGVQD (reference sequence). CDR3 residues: CASSPQGQLGKLFF. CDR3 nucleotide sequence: TGCGCCAGCAGCCCTCAAGGACAACTAGGAAAACTGTTTTTT.

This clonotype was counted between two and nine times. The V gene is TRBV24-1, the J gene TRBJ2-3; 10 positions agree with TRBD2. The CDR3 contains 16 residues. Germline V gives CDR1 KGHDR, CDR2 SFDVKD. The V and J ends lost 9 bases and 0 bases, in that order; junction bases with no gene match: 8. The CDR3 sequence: CATGTSDGASTDTQYF. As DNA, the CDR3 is TGTGCCACCGGGACTAGCGACGGCGCTAGCACAGATACGCAGTATTTT.

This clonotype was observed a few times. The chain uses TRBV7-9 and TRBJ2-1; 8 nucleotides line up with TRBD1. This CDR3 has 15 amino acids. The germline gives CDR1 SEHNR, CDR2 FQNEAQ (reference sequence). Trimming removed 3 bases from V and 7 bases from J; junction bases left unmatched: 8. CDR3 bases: TGTGCCAGCAGCTTGTTCGCGACAGGGGAGAATGAGCAGTTCTTC. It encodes CASSLFATGENEQFF.

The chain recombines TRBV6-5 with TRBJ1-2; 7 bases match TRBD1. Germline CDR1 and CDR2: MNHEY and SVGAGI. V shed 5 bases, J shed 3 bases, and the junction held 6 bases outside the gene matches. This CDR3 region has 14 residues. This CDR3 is CASSATGFDYGYTF. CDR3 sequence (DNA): TGTGCCAGCAGTGCGACAGGGTTTGACTATGGCTACACCTTC.

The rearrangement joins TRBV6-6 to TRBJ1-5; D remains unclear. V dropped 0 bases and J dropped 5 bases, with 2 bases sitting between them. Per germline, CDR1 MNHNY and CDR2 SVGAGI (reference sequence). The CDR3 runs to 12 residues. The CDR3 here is CASSYSDQPQHF. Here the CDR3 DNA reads TGTGCCAGCAGTTACTCAGATCAGCCCCAGCATTTT.

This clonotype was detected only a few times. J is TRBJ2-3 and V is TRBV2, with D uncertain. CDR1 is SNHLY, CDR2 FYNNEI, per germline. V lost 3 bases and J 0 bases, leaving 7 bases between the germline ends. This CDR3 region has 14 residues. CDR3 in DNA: TGTGCCAGCAGTGACCTGACTAGCACAGATACGCAGTATTTT. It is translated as CASSDLTSTDTQYF. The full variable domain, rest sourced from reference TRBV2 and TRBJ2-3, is EPEVTQTPSHQVTQMGQEVILRCVPISNHLYFYWYRQILGQKVEFLVSFYNNEISEKSEIFDDQFSVERPDGSNFTLKIRSTKLEDSAMYFCASSDLTSTDTQYFGPGTRLTVL.

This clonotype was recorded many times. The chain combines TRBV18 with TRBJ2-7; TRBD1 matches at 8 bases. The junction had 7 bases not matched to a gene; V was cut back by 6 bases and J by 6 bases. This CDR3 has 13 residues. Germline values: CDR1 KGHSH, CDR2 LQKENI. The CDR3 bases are TGTGCCAGCTCGACCGGGACAGGCACCGAGCAGTACGTC. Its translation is CASSTGTGTEQYV.

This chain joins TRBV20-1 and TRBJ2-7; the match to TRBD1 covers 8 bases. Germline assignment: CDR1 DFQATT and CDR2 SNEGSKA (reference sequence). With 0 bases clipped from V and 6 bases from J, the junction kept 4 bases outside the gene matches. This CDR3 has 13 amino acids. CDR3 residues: CSARDPGGLEQYF. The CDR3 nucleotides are TGCAGTGCTAGAGATCCAGGGGGCCTCGAGCAGTACTTC.

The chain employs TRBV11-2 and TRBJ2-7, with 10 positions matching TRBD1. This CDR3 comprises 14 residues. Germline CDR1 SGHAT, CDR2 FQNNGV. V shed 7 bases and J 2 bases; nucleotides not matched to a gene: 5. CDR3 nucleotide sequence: TGTGCCAGCACCCGGGACAGGGGACCCTACGAGCAGTACGTC. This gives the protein CASTRDRGPYEQYV.

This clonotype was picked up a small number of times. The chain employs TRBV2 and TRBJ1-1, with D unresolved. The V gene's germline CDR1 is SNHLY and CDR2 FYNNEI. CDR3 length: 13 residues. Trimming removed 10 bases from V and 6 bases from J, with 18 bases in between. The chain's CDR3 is CATTPGRFAEAFF. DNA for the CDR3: TGTGCCACTACCCCGGGTCGTTTCGCTGAAGCTTTCTTT. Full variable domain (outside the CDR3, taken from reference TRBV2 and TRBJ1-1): EPEVTQTPSHQVTQMGQEVILRCVPISNHLYFYWYRQILGQKVEFLVSFYNNEISEKSEIFDDQFSVERPDGSNFTLKIRSTKLEDSAMYFCATTPGRFAEAFFGQGTRLTVV.

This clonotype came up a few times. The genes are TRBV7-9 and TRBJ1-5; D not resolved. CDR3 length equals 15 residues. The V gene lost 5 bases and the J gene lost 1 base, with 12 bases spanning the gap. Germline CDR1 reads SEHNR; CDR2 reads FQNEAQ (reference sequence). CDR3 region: CASSPGDLSNQPQHF. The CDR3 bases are TGTGCCAGCAGCCCGGGTGACTTGAGCAATCAGCCCCAGCATTTT. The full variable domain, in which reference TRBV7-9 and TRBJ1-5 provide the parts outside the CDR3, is DTGVSQNPRHKITKRGQNVTFRCDPISEHNRLYWYRQTLGQGPEFLTYFQNEAQLEKSRLLSDRFSAERPKGSFSTLEIQRTEQGDSAMYLCASSPGDLSNQPQHFGDGTRLSIL.

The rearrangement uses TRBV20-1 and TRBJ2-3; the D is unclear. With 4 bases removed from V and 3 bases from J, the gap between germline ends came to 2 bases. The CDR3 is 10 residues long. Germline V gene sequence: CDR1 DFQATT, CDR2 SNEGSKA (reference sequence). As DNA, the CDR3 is TGCAGTGCTATGACAGATACGCAGTATTTT. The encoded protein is CSAMTDTQYF.

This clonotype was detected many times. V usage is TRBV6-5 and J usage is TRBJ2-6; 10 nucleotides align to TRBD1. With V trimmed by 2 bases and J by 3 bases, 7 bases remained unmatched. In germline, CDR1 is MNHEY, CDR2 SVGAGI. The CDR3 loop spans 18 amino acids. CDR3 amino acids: CASSYGGQGLGGANVLTF. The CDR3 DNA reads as TGTGCCAGCAGTTACGGGGGACAGGGGTTAGGTGGGGCCAACGTCCTGACTTTC.

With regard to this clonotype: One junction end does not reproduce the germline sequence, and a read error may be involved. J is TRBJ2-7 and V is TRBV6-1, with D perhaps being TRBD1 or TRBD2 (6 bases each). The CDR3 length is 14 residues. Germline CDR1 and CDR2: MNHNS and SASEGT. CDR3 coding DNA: TGTGCCAGCAGTTGGGACACCCTCTCGGGGGAGTTGCACTTC. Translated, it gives CASSWDTLSGELHF.